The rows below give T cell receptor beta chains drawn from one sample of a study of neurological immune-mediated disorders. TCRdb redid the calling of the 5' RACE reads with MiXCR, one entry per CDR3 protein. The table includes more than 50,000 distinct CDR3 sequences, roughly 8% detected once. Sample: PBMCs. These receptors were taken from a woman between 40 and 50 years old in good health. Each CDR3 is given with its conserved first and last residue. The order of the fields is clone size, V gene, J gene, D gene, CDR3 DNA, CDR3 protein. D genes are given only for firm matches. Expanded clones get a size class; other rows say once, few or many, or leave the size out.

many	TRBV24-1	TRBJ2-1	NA	TGTGCCACCGAGAGGTCAGACAATGAGCAGTTCTTC	CATERSDNEQFF
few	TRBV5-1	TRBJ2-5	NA	TGCGCCAGCGGACCGCGAGGAGCGTACGCGCGAGAGACCCAGTACTTC	CASGPRGAYARETQYF
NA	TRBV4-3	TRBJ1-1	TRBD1	TGCGCCACCAGCCACGAAGTACAGGGGGAGAACACTGAAGCTCTCTTT	CATSHEVQGENTEALF
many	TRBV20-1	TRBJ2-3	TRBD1	TGCAGTGCGGTCGACAGGGGAGATACGCAGTATTTT	CSAVDRGDTQYF
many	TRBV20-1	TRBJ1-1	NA	TGCAGTGCTAGGTCTACAAACACTGAAGCTTTCTTT	CSARSTNTEAFF
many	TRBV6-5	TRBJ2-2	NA	TGTGCCAGCAGTTACACGAACACCGGGGAGCTGTTTTTT	CASSYTNTGELFF
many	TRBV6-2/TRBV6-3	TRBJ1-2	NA	TGTGCCAGCAGCCGCCCGACAGGCTATGGCTACACCTTC	CASSRPTGYGYTF
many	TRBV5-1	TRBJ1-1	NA	TGCGCCAGCAGCTTGTACCGCGTGTATGACACTGAAGCTTTCTTT	CASSLYRVYDTEAFF
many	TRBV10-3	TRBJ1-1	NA	TGTGCCATCACGGGGGGGGGATTTGGCACTGAAGCTTTCTTT	CAITGGGFGTEAFF
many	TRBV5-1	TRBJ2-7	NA	TGCGCCAGCAGCTTGGGACTGCTTCCCTCCTACGAGCAGTACTTC	CASSLGLLPSYEQYF
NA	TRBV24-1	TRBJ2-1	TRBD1	TGTGCCACCAGTGATTTCCGGACAGGTGCTAACAATGAGCAGTTCTTC	CATSDFRTGANNEQFF
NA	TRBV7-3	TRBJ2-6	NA	TGTGCCAGCAGCTTAATCCGGGGTCCCTCAGACGTCCTGACTTTC	CASSLIRGPSDVLTF
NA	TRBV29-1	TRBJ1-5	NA	TGCAGCGTTGCAGCCTGGGGTAGCAATCAGCCCCAGCATTTT	CSVAAWGSNQPQHF
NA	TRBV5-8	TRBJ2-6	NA	TGTGCCAGCAGCAGTAATTATCTGACTAGTGGGGCCAACGTCCTGACTTTC	CASSSNYLTSGANVLTF
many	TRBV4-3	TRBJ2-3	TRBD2	TGCGCCAGCAGCCAAGGACTAGCGGGGGGCACAGATACGCAGTATTTT	CASSQGLAGGTDTQYF
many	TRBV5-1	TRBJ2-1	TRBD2	TGCGCCAGCAGCTTGGCCGACGGGAGGGGAAATGAGCAGTTCTTC	CASSLADGRGNEQFF
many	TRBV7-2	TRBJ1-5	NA	TGTGCCAGCAGCTTATTCGAATTCCAGCCCCAGCATTTT	CASSLFEFQPQHF
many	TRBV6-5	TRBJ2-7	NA	TGTGCCAGCAGCCGTCCCGGGCAGGGATCGGAGGAGCAGTACTTC	CASSRPGQGSEEQYF
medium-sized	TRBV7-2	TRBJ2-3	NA	TGTGCCTACGCGGAAAGACAGAGCACAGATACGCAGTATTTT	CAYAERQSTDTQYF
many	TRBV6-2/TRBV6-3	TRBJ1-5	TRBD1	TGTGCCAGCAGCACTCAACCCTCGGACAGGGCCGGCAATCAGCCCCAGCATTTT	CASSTQPSDRAGNQPQHF
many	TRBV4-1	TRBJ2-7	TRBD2	TGCGCCAGCAGCCGGGCACTAGCGGGGGAAAGCTCCTACGAGCAGTACTTC	CASSRALAGESSYEQYF
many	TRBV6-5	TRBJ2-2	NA	TGTGCCAGCAGTCCCGATTGGGGACTCGTCGTCGGGGAGCTGTTTTTT	CASSPDWGLVVGELFF
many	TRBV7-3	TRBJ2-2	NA	TGTGCCAGCAGCTTTCCGTTCTTTCCGGCGGACCGGACCGGGGAGCTGTTTTTT	CASSFPFFPADRTGELFF
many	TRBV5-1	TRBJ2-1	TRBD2	TGCGCCAGCAGCAGATACGGGACTAGCGGGAGTGCCCACAATGAGCAGTTCTTC	CASSRYGTSGSAHNEQFF
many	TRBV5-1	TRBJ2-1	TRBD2	TGCGCCAGCAGTCCTGGGACTAGCGGGAGAGGGGATGAGCAGTTCTTC	CASSPGTSGRGDEQFF
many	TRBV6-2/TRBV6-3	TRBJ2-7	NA	TGTGCCAGCAGTTCGGAAGGACAGAGCTACGAGCAGTACTTC	CASSSEGQSYEQYF
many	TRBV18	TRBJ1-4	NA	TGTGCCAGCTCACCCACCCTGGGGGAAAAACTGTTTTTT	CASSPTLGEKLFF
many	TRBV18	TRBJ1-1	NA	TGTGCCAGCTCACGACGGGGCAACCCTGAAGCTTTCTTT	CASSRRGNPEAFF
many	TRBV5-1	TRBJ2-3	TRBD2	TGCGCCAGCAGCCCCCCATCTAGCGGGGGGACAGATACGCAGTATTTT	CASSPPSSGGTDTQYF
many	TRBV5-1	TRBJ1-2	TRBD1	TGCGCCAGCAGCTCGACAGGGGTAGATGGCTACACCTTC	CASSSTGVDGYTF
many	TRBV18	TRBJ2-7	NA	TGTGCCAGCTCACCATCCAACTACGAGCAGTACTTC	CASSPSNYEQYF